The next 18 T cell receptor beta chains were all read from a single sample in a study of patients and donors after allogeneic stem cell transplantation. One entry per CDR3 protein, called by TCRdb with MiXCR from the RT-PCR reads. This sample has roughly 250,000 distinct CDR3 sequences, with roughly 13% found just once. Sequencing was done on a sample of blood, either unsorted or a sorted T cell fraction (not recorded which). The receptor source for this set is a human donor who was either an allogeneic HSCT recipient or a stem cell or donor lymphocyte infusion donor (not recorded which). It is not recorded whose cells these are; they may come from a transplant donor.

The chain carries TRBV7-2 and TRBJ1-3, with D unresolved. This CDR3 is 15 amino acids long. The germline CDR1 and CDR2 sequences are SGHTA and FQGNSA. Trimming left V 0 bases short and J 3 bases short, with 9 bases between. The chain's CDR3 is CASSLAKGYGNTIYF. CDR3 nucleotide sequence: TGTGCCAGCAGCTTAGCGAAAGGATATGGAAACACCATATATTTT.

This chain links TRBV2 with TRBJ1-1; 12 bases are a match to TRBD1. This CDR3 spans 15 amino acids. Germline values: CDR1 SNHLY, CDR2 FYNNEI. After removal of 6 bases from V and 5 bases from J, the junction contained 7 bases not matched to a gene. The DNA of the CDR3 is TGTGCCAGCAGCGGGGGGACAGGGGGCTTTACTGAAGCTTTCTTT. Its protein product is CASSGGTGGFTEAFF.

V gene TRBV28 combines with J gene TRBJ1-2, with a possible D match to TRBD1 (5 bases). The V and J ends lost 6 bases and 0 bases respectively, with 14 bases between them. From germline, CDR1 is MDHEN and CDR2 SYDVKM. The CDR3 runs 15 residues. In DNA, the CDR3 is TGTGCCAGCAGCCTGGGGGGAGCTTCTAACTATGGCTACACCTTC. It is translated as CASSLGGASNYGYTF.

This clonotype was recorded many times. The chain couples TRBV20-1 to TRBJ2-1, with D possibly matching TRBD2 (6 bases). CDR1 is DFQATT, CDR2 SNEGSKA, per germline (reference sequence). CDR3 length equals 14 residues. V dropped 3 bases and J dropped 2 bases, with 11 bases sitting between them. The chain's CDR3 is CSASDGGAYNEQFF. CDR3 DNA: TGCAGTGCTAGTGACGGGGGTGCCTACAATGAGCAGTTCTTC.

This clonotype turned up a few times. The V gene is TRBV12-3 or TRBV12-4, the J gene TRBJ1-3, with 9 bases aligning to TRBD1. The CDR3 is 14 residues long. Unmatched junction bases numbered 4, after V lost 6 bases and J lost 4 bases. The CDR3 nucleotides read TGTGCCAGCAGACGCGACAGGGGGGGAAACACCATATATTTT. It encodes CASRRDRGGNTIYF.

This chain joins TRBV20-1 and TRBJ2-3; 10 positions match TRBD1. This CDR3 contains 17 residues. Germline CDR1 DFQATT, CDR2 SNEGSKA (reference sequence). Trimming cost V 5 bases and J 2 bases; bases outside gene matches: 13. CDR3 DNA sequence: TGCAGTGCTGCCCCTAACCGGGGACAGGGGACCACAGATACGCAGTATTTT. This sequence encodes CSAAPNRGQGTTDTQYF.

This clonotype was picked up a small number of times. The genes are TRBV5-1 and TRBJ2-7; D not resolved. V lost 2 bases and J 1 base, leaving 10 bases between the germline ends. The CDR3 length is 14 residues. Germline lookup yields CDR1 SGHRS and CDR2 YFSETQ. In DNA, the CDR3 is TGCGCCAGCAGCTTTTCCCAGACTTCCTACGAGCAGTACTTC. Protein: CASSFSQTSYEQYF.

The chain employs TRBV7-2 and TRBJ1-6; tentatively, D is TRBD1 (5 bases). V was pared by 3 bases and J by 10 bases, with 16 bases between. Germline V gene data show CDR1 as SGHTA and CDR2 as FQGNSA. The CDR3 has 15 residues. CDR3 residues: CASSFQGRLGSPLHF. The CDR3, as DNA: TGTGCCAGCAGCTTCCAGGGAAGGCTCGGGTCACCCCTCCACTTT. The full variable domain, its missing parts supplied by reference TRBV7-2 and TRBJ1-6, is GAGVSQSPSNKVTEKGKDVELRCDPISGHTALYWYRQSLGQGLEFLIYFQGNSAPDKSGLPSDRFSAERTGGSVSTLTIQRTQQEDSAVYLCASSFQGRLGSPLHFGNGTRLTVT.

This clonotype was detected ten times or more. The chain has TRBV12-3 or TRBV12-4 and TRBJ1-1; TRBD1 matches 8 bases. The CDR3 sequence is 16 residues long. Unmatched junction bases numbered 13, after V lost 6 bases and J lost 4 bases. The CDR3 region has the DNA TGTGCCAGCAGATCCCCCCTCCGAGACAGGGGCACTGAAGCTTTCTTT. Amino acid sequence: CASRSPLRDRGTEAFF.

This clonotype was observed many times. The chain links TRBV20-1 to TRBJ2-2; D is perhaps TRBD2 (5 bases). Germline loops: CDR1 DFQATT, CDR2 SNEGSKA (reference sequence). V was cut by 5 bases and J by 6 bases, with 16 bases left in between. This CDR3 is 14 amino acids long. This CDR3 is CSAGEPRVAGELFF. As DNA, the CDR3 is TGCAGTGCTGGCGAGCCGCGGGTCGCCGGGGAGCTGTTTTTT.

There are many counts of this clonotype. This rearrangement joins TRBV6-5 to TRBJ2-3; D may be TRBD2 (5 bases). Trimming took 2 bases from V and 5 from J, leaving 14 bases between them. The CDR3 contains 15 residues. Germline V CDR1 and CDR2: MNHEY, SVGAGI. This CDR3 is CASSYGSPVGDTQYF. CDR3 sequence (DNA): TGTGCCAGCAGTTACGGGAGTCCAGTTGGAGATACGCAGTATTTT.

The table lists this clonotype with many counts. Written as DNA, the CDR3 is TGTGCCAGCAGTGGGACAGCGATGAACACTGAAGCTTTCTTT. Encoded protein: CASSGTAMNTEAFF. The V and J genes are TRBV25-1 and TRBJ1-1, with D perhaps matching TRBD1 (6 bases). CDR1 and CDR2 from the germline V gene are MGHDK and SYGVNS. The CDR3 spans 14 residues. V lost 4 bases and J lost 0, with 9 bases in between.

This clonotype showed up many times. The rearrangement links TRBV5-1 to TRBJ2-7; 10 bases match TRBD2. J lost 0 bases, V lost 4 bases, and 4 bases had no gene match. Germline V gene data show CDR1 as SGHRS and CDR2 as YFSETQ. The CDR3 loop spans 15 amino acids. Here the CDR3 DNA reads TGCGCCAGCAGCGTGATAGCGGGAGGCTCCTACGAGCAGTACTTC. This gives the protein CASSVIAGGSYEQYF.

This clonotype was detected a few times. The chain combines TRBV18 with TRBJ2-7; 7 bases map to TRBD1. V shed 4 bases, J shed 5 bases, and the junction held 8 bases outside the gene matches. Germline V gene data show CDR1 as KGHSH and CDR2 as LQKENI. The CDR3 is 14 amino acids. Written as DNA, the CDR3 is TGTGCCAGCTCACTGAGACAGGGCCGGGACGAGCAGTACTTC. Its protein is CASSLRQGRDEQYF.

This clonotype was found many times. The chain uses TRBV30 and TRBJ2-5; possibly TRBD2 for D (7 bases). The V and J ends lost 4 bases and 1 base respectively, with 13 bases between them. The CDR3 extends over 14 amino acids. Looked up from germline, CDR1 is GTSNPN and CDR2 is SVGIG (reference sequence). Here the CDR3 DNA reads TGTGCCTGGAACCGGGGGGCAGGCCAAGAGACCCAGTACTTC. Encoded protein: CAWNRGAGQETQYF. The full variable domain, in which reference TRBV30 and TRBJ2-5 provide the parts outside the CDR3, is SQTIHQWPATLVQPVGSPLSLECTVEGTSNPNLYWYRQAAGRGLQLLFYSVGIGQISSEVPQNLSASRPQDRQFILSSKKLLLSDSGFYLCAWNRGAGQETQYFGPGTRLLVL.

This clonotype has ten or more counts. The chain has TRBV20-1 and TRBJ1-1, with D possibly matching TRBD1 (5 bases). Trimming cost V 5 bases and J 4 bases, with 17 bases left between them. Germline V gives CDR1 DFQATT, CDR2 SNEGSKA (reference sequence). The CDR3 loop spans 14 amino acids. CDR3 nucleotides: TGCAGTGCTCACGTAGGGGCGCCCAGCACTGAAGCTTTCTTT. Residues: CSAHVGAPSTEAFF.

In DNA, the CDR3 is TGTGCCAGCCGCCACAGCGGGGGAGAAGCTTTCTTT. It translates to CASRHSGGEAFF. V is TRBV6-5 and J is TRBJ1-1; D might be TRBD1 (5 bases). Trimming stripped 8 bases from V and 8 bases from J, with 15 bases between. The CDR3 has 12 amino acids. Germline CDR1 reads MNHEY; CDR2 reads SVGAGI.

This clonotype was picked up many times. V and J are TRBV12-3 or TRBV12-4 and TRBJ2-6, with D uncertain. The CDR3 runs to 13 residues. Between the trimmed V and J ends, which lost 6 bases and 3 bases, there was a span of 6 bases. CDR3 region: CASRSGGANVLTF. As DNA, the CDR3 is TGTGCCAGCAGGTCGGGTGGGGCCAACGTCCTGACTTTC.